The entry that follows covers one T cell receptor (beta chain) sequence. V lost 4 bases and J lost 9, with 16 bases in between. Per germline, CDR1 SGHNT and CDR2 YYREEE (reference sequence). The CDR3 has 14 residues. These data originate in a study of shared clonotypes between healthy human individuals. The data were produced by immunoSEQ multiplex PCR, yet TCRdb's version contains in-frame clones alone and is incomplete. The sample yields around 2.5 million clones, approximately 93% seen once. Sequencing was done on a sample of naive CD4+ T cells from PBMCs. Subset of the sample: CD45RA+ positively selected. The V and J genes are TRBV5-4 and TRBJ2-2; the D is unclear. The sequence was obtained from a man between 18 and 29 years old in good health. Some clones in this sample may be carry-over from other donors' samples. The CDR3 DNA is TGTGCCAGCAGCCAAGAATTGCAGGATAGGGAGCTGTTTTTT. Protein: CASSQELQDRELFF.